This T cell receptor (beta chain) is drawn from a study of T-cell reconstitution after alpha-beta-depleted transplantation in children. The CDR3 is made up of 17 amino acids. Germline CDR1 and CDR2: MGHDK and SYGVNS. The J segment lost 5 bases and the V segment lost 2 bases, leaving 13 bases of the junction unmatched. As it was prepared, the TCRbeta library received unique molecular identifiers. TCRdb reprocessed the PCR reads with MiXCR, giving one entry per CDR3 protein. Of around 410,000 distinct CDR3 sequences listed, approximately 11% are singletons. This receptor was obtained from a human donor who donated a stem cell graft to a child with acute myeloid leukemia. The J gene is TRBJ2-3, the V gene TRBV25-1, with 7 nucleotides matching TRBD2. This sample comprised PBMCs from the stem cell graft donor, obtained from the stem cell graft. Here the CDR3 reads CASSEGSSRGSGDTQYF. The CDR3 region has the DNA TGTGCCAGCAGTGAAGGTTCGTCTCGCGGGAGTGGAGATACGCAGTATTTT.